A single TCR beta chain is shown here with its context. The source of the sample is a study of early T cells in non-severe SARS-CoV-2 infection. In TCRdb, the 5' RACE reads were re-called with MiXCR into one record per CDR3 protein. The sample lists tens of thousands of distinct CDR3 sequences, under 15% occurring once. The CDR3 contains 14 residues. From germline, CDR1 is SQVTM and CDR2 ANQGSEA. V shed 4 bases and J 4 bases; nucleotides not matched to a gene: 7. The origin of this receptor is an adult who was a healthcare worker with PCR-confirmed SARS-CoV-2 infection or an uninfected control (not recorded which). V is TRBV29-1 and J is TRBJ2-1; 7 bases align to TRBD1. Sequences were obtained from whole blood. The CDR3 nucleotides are TGCAGCGTTGCAAGGGACAGAAGTTACAATGAGCAGTTCTTC. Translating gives CSVARDRSYNEQFF.